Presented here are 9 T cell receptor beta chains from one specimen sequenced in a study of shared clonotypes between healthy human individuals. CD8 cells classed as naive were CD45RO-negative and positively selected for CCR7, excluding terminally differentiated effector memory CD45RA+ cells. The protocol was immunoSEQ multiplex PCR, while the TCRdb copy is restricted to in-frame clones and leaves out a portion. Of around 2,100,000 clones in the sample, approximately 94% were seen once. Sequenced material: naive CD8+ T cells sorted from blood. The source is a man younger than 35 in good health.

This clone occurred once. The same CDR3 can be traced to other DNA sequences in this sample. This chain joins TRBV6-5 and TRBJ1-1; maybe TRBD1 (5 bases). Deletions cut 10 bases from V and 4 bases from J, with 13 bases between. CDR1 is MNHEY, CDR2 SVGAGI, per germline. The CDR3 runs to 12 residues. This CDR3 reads CATIQAGTEAFF. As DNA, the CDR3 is TGTGCCACCATACAGGCAGGCACTGAAGCTTTCTTT.

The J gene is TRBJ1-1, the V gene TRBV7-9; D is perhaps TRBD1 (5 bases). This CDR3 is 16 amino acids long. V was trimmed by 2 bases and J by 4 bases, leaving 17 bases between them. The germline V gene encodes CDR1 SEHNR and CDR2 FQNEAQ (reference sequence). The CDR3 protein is CASSLSKGLEGTEAFF. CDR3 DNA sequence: TGTGCCAGCAGCTTATCCAAGGGGCTGGAGGGCACTGAAGCTTTCTTT.

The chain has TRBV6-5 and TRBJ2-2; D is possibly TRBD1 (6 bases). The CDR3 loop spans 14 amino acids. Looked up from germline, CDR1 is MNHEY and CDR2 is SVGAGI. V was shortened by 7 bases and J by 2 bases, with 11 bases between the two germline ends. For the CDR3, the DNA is TGTGCCAGCACGGACAGATTAAACACCGGGGAGCTGTTTTTT. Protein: CASTDRLNTGELFF.

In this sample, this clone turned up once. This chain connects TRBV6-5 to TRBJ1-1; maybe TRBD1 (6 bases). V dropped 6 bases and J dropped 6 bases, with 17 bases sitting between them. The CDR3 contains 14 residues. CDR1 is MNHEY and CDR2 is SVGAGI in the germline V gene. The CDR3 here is CASSIQGRHPEAFF. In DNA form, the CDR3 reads TGTGCCAGCAGCATACAGGGCCGTCACCCTGAAGCTTTCTTT.

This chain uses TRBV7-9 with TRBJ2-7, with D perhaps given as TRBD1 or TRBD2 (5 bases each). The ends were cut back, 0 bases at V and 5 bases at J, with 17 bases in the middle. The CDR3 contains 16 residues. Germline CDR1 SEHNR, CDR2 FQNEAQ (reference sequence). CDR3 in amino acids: CASSLATASSSNEQYF. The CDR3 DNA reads TGTGCCAGCAGCTTAGCGACAGCTAGCTCGTCTAACGAGCAGTACTTC.

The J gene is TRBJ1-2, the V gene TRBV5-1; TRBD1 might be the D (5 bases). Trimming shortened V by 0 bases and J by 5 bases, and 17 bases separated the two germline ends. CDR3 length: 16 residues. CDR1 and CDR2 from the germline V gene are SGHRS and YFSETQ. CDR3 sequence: CASSLALGPDGYGYTF. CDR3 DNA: TGCGCCAGCAGCTTGGCCCTGGGACCGGACGGGTATGGCTACACCTTC.

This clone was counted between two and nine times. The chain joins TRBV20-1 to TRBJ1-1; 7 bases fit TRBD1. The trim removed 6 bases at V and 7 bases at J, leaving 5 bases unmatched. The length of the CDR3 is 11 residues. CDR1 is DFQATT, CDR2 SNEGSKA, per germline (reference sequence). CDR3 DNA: TGCAGTGCGAGTCGGACAGGTGAAGCTTTCTTT. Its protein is CSASRTGEAFF.

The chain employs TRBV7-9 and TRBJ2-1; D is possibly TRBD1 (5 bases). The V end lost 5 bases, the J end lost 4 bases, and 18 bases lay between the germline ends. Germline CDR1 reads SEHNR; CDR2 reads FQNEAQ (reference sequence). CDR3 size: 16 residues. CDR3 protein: CASSPTGRGLYNEQFF. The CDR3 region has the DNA TGTGCCAGCAGCCCCACGGGTAGGGGCCTGTACAATGAGCAGTTCTTC.

The CDR3 DNA sequence: TGTGCCAGCAGTTTATCCAGGGTAGGGGACTATGGCTACACCTTC. Protein: CASSLSRVGDYGYTF. The chain couples TRBV27 to TRBJ1-2; tentatively, D is TRBD1 (5 bases). CDR3 length: 15 residues. With 0 bases removed from V and 3 bases from J, the gap between germline ends came to 11 bases. Germline V gives CDR1 MNHEY, CDR2 SMNVEV (reference sequence).